The 29 T cell receptor beta chains listed next were all sequenced from one sample in a study of persistence of HIV-infected CD4 T cells. Overlapping HIV-1 Gag 15-mer peptides at approximately 0.91 ug per peptide per mL were used. CD40L/CD69 double-negative CD45RO-high memory CD4+ T cells were collected. These receptors have no known antigen. This was the immunoSEQ version 4 assay in survey mode. Here immunoSEQ multiplex PCR was the method, and the copy in TCRdb shows in-frame clones only, minus some. The sample yields about 40,000 clones, around 78% seen once. This sample comprised CD4+ T cells sorted from PBMCs after approximately 18-hour stimulation, obtained from a patient who received antiretroviral therapy. These receptors were collected from an adult man with HIV who was CMV-seropositive.

J is TRBJ1-6 and V is TRBV2, with 9 bases identical to TRBD1. The CDR3 extends over 15 amino acids. Germline V gene lookup returns CDR1 SNHLY and CDR2 FYNNEI. Germline trimming cut 7 bases from V and 9 bases from J; bases unmatched to any gene: 10. In nucleotides, the CDR3 is TGTGCCAGCACCGAACAGGGGGCGCTCGGTTCACCCCTCCACTTT. Translated: CASTEQGALGSPLHF.

The chain recombines TRBV3-1 (or the pseudogene TRBV3-2) with TRBJ2-5, with a weak D call TRBD2 (5 bases). Germline V gives CDR1 LGHDT, CDR2 YNNKEL (reference sequence). CDR3 length equals 16 residues. With 4 bases removed from V and 2 bases from J, the gap between germline ends came to 17 bases. The CDR3 protein is CASSLRLASRQETQYF. CDR3 sequence (DNA): TGTGCCAGCAGCCTCCGTCTGGCTAGCCGTCAAGAGACCCAGTACTTC.

The CDR3 DNA reads as TGTGCCAGCTCACCAGGGGCGGGGGGCCGCACAGATACGCAGTATTTT. Translation gives CASSPGAGGRTDTQYF. This chain joins TRBV18 and TRBJ2-3; 8 nucleotides line up with TRBD2. Trimming at V came to 2 bases and at J to 1 base, leaving 5 bases not matched to a gene. This CDR3 is built from 16 residues. In germline, CDR1 is KGHSH, CDR2 LQKENI.

This chain connects TRBV19 to TRBJ1-5; D call uncertain. Deletions cut 1 base from V and 7 bases from J, with 14 bases between. The CDR3 loop spans 15 amino acids. Germline V gene sequence: CDR1 LNHDA, CDR2 SQIVND (reference sequence). CDR3 in amino acids: CASSIVSVRGQPQHF. For the CDR3, the DNA is TGTGCCAGTAGTATAGTTTCGGTCCGCGGACAGCCCCAGCATTTT.

V is TRBV5-4 and J is TRBJ2-3; TRBD2 agrees at 10 bases. Germline CDR1 SGHNT, CDR2 YYREEE (reference sequence). V shed 0 bases and J 0 bases; nucleotides not matched to a gene: 7. The CDR3 consists of 18 residues. Here the CDR3 reads CASSLGLAGDTSTDTQYF. For the CDR3, the DNA is TGTGCCAGCAGCTTGGGGCTAGCGGGAGACACTAGCACAGATACGCAGTATTTT.

This chain links TRBV5-1 with TRBJ1-2; D may be TRBD1 (5 bases). V lost 4 bases and J 5 bases, leaving 12 bases between the germline ends. CDR1 and CDR2 (germline): SGHRS, YFSETQ. The CDR3 length is 13 residues. CDR3 residues: CASSTVTEYGYTF. The CDR3 coding sequence is TGCGCCAGCAGCACGGTGACAGAGTATGGCTACACCTTC.

This sequence joins TRBV27 and TRBJ1-2; D unresolved. This CDR3 has 15 amino acids. The germline V gene encodes CDR1 MNHEY and CDR2 SMNVEV (reference sequence). The ends were cut back, 2 bases at V and 4 bases at J, with 14 bases in the middle. In nucleotides, the CDR3 is TGTGCCAGCAGTTTAAAAATTGACTCGATCTATGGCTACACCTTC. It yields the protein CASSLKIDSIYGYTF.

V is TRBV30 and J is TRBJ1-1; D is unresolved. Per the germline V gene, CDR1 is GTSNPN and CDR2 is SVGIG (reference sequence). This CDR3 spans 12 amino acids. Trimming removed 3 bases from V and 1 base from J, with 6 bases in between. Written as DNA, the CDR3 is TGTGCCTGGAGCCCCTGGAACACTGAAGCTTTCTTT. It specifies CAWSPWNTEAFF. The complete variable domain, with remaining parts taken from reference TRBV30 and TRBJ1-1, reads SQTIHQWPATLVQPVGSPLSLECTVEGTSNPNLYWYRQAAGRGLQLLFYSVGIGQISSEVPQNLSASRPQDRQFILSSKKLLLSDSGFYLCAWSPWNTEAFFGQGTRLTVV.

The chain links TRBV12-3 or TRBV12-4 to TRBJ1-5; D is undetermined. The CDR3 spans 12 residues. V lost 8 bases to trimming and J lost 2 bases, with 7 bases between them. The chain's CDR3 is CASQGGNQPQHF. The CDR3 region has the DNA TGTGCCAGCCAAGGCGGCAATCAGCCCCAGCATTTT.

The rearrangement uses TRBV3-1 (or the pseudogene TRBV3-2) and TRBJ2-7; D may be TRBD1 or TRBD2 (5 bases each). Germline-derived CDR1 and CDR2 are LGHDT and YNNKEL (reference sequence). V lost 2 bases, J lost 6 bases, and 14 bases lay in between. The CDR3 covers 14 residues. As DNA, the CDR3 is TGTGCCAGCAGCCAATCCGGGACCCGGGGCGAGCAGTACTTC. Translated: CASSQSGTRGEQYF.

This clone has just a few counts. The chain is built from TRBV24-1 and TRBJ2-3; D remains unclear. Germline CDR1 and CDR2: KGHDR and SFDVKD. The CDR3 contains 16 residues. V was trimmed by 2 bases and J by 0 bases, leaving 11 bases between them. The CDR3 DNA reads as TGTGCCACCAGTGATTCCAGACGGTCTAGCACAGATACGCAGTATTTT. Translation gives CATSDSRRSSTDTQYF.

This clone showed up just once. The gene calls are TRBV6-5 and TRBJ1-5; 7 nucleotides line up with TRBD1. J was trimmed by 0 bases and V by 6 bases; bases with no gene match: 5. CDR3 length equals 15 residues. CDR1 and CDR2 from the germline V gene are MNHEY and SVGAGI. CDR3: CASRVGGYSNQPQHF. The CDR3 nucleotides read TGTGCCAGCAGGGTAGGGGGCTATAGCAATCAGCCCCAGCATTTT.

The CDR3: CASSFGTQNEKLFF. In nucleotides, the CDR3 is TGTGCCAGCAGTTTCGGGACTCAGAATGAAAAACTGTTTTTT. The chain recombines TRBV6-5 with TRBJ1-4; D might be TRBD1 (5 bases). This CDR3 contains 14 residues. With 4 bases removed from V and 5 bases from J, the gap between germline ends came to 11 bases. The germline V gene has CDR1 MNHEY and CDR2 SVGAGI.

The rearrangement joins TRBV19 to TRBJ1-2, with TRBD1 matching over 9 bases. The trim removed 6 bases at V and 3 bases at J, leaving 5 bases unmatched. Germline V gene data show CDR1 as LNHDA and CDR2 as SQIVND (reference sequence). The CDR3 contains 14 residues. CDR3 nucleotide sequence: TGTGCCAGTAGCGGGACAGGGAAAGACTATGGCTACACCTTC. It is translated as CASSGTGKDYGYTF.

V is TRBV6-5 and J is TRBJ1-2; 9 bases are a match to TRBD1. Germline V gene data show CDR1 as MNHEY and CDR2 as SVGAGI. J was trimmed by 2 bases and V by 6 bases; bases with no gene match: 7. The CDR3 loop spans 15 amino acids. The CDR3 is CASRYRDRVNYGYTF. For the CDR3, the DNA is TGTGCCAGCAGGTATCGGGACAGGGTAAACTATGGCTACACCTTC.

The chain combines TRBV15 with TRBJ2-4, with TRBD1 identical over 9 bases. The CDR3 consists of 19 residues. The V gene's germline CDR1 is LNHNV and CDR2 YYDKDF (reference sequence). V dropped 5 bases and J dropped 0; count of bases not matched to a gene: 14. The CDR3 DNA sequence: TGTGCCACCAGCGGCCCCGACAGGGGGGAAGTAATAGCCAAAAACATTCAGTACTTC. Translation gives CATSGPDRGEVIAKNIQYF.

V gene TRBV7-2 combines with J gene TRBJ2-7; D is perhaps TRBD2 (6 bases). This CDR3 region has 16 residues. The ends were cut back, 4 bases at V and 1 base at J, with 17 bases in the middle. CDR1 SGHTA and CDR2 FQGNSA come from the germline V gene. The CDR3 is CASSSTGTRTSYEQYF. The DNA for the CDR3 is TGTGCCAGCAGCTCGACCGGGACTCGGACTTCCTACGAGCAGTACTTC.

The chain carries TRBV5-1 and TRBJ2-1, with D perhaps matching TRBD2 (6 bases). Germline V gives CDR1 SGHRS, CDR2 YFSETQ. The CDR3 runs to 15 residues. Trimming cost V 4 bases and J 2 bases, with 13 bases left between them. CDR3 sequence (DNA): TGCGCCAGCAGCCAGACTGGCGGGACCTACAATGAGCAGTTCTTC. Translation: CASSQTGGTYNEQFF.

The CDR3 loop is CASSTDGPNQPQHF. The CDR3 coding sequence is TGCGCCAGCAGCACGGACGGTCCCAATCAGCCCCAGCATTTT. The chain is built from TRBV5-1 and TRBJ1-5; D gene uncertain. CDR3 length: 14 amino acids. Trimming shortened V by 4 bases and J by 3 bases, and 11 bases separated the two germline ends. CDR1 is SGHRS, CDR2 YFSETQ, per germline.

The CDR3 coding sequence is TGTGCCAGTAGTCTGACACCTTTTGGAGGCTATGGCTACACCTTC. Its translation: CASSLTPFGGYGYTF. The rearrangement uses TRBV19 and TRBJ1-2; D is unclear. Germline CDR1 LNHDA, CDR2 SQIVND (reference sequence). The CDR3 totals 15 residues. Trimming took 5 bases from V and 4 from J, leaving 17 bases between them.

This clone was detected only once. V is TRBV2 and J is TRBJ2-2; possibly TRBD2 for D (5 bases). CDR3 length equals 13 residues. Between the trimmed V and J ends, which lost 10 bases and 4 bases, there was a span of 13 bases. The germline V gene has CDR1 SNHLY and CDR2 FYNNEI. CDR3 nucleotides: TGTGCCACCAAACGTACTAGCACCGGGGAGCTGTTTTTT. This gives the protein CATKRTSTGELFF.

Only a few counts were recorded for this clone. This rearrangement joins TRBV2 to TRBJ1-5, with 9 bases identical to TRBD1. Germline V gene data show CDR1 as SNHLY and CDR2 as FYNNEI. This CDR3 is 15 amino acids long. Trimming removed 5 bases from V and 7 bases from J; junction bases left unmatched: 9. CDR3 DNA sequence: TGTGCCAGCAGTTACACCGGGACAGGGACGCAGCCCCAGCATTTT. This gives the protein CASSYTGTGTQPQHF.

V is TRBV4-2 and J is TRBJ2-7, with unresolved D. The CDR3 is 13 residues long. Deletions cut 0 bases from V and 8 bases from J, with 11 bases between. CDR1 is LGHNA and CDR2 is YNFKEQ in the germline V gene. The CDR3 DNA sequence: TGTGCCAGCAGCCAAGATATAAACCGGAAGCAGTACTTC. This translates into CASSQDINRKQYF.

This clone was recorded a few times. The V gene is TRBV18, the J gene TRBJ1-2, with 8 bases lining up with TRBD1. Looked up from germline, CDR1 is KGHSH and CDR2 is LQKENI. The CDR3 extends over 14 amino acids. With V trimmed by 3 bases and J by 5 bases, 5 bases remained unmatched. CDR3 in DNA: TGTGCCAGCTCACCTCAGAGGACAGGGTATGGCTACACCTTC. Protein sequence: CASSPQRTGYGYTF.

The V gene is TRBV7-3, the J gene TRBJ1-2, with 10 bases identical to TRBD1. The CDR3 is 15 amino acids. V shed 2 bases and J 8 bases; nucleotides not matched to a gene: 8. CDR1 SGHTA and CDR2 FQGTGA come from the germline V gene. CDR3 sequence: CASSLDGDRGRGYTF. CDR3 nucleotide sequence: TGTGCCAGCAGCTTAGACGGGGACAGGGGTCGGGGCTACACCTTC.

The V and J genes are TRBV30 and TRBJ2-7; the D is unclear. The V end was cut by 0 bases, the J end by 3 bases, with 6 bases between. Germline lookup yields CDR1 GTSNPN and CDR2 SVGIG (reference sequence). CDR3 length: 12 residues. Here the CDR3 reads CAWSVLSYEQYF. The DNA of the CDR3 is TGTGCCTGGAGTGTACTAAGCTACGAGCAGTACTTC.

This sequence joins TRBV5-6 and TRBJ1-2; no clear D gene. Germline CDR1 SGHDT, CDR2 YYEEEE. The germline V and J ends were trimmed by 7 bases and 8 bases, with 21 bases remaining between them. The CDR3 length is 14 residues. The CDR3 spells CASLPSGPSSGYTF. In DNA, the CDR3 is TGTGCCAGCCTTCCTTCCGGGCCTTCGTCGGGCTACACCTTC.

The V call is TRBV5-4, the J call TRBJ1-2; 8 positions match TRBD1. The V gene end was trimmed by 0 bases and the J gene end by 3 bases; junction bases not matched to a gene: 4. CDR3 length: 15 residues. Germline loops: CDR1 SGHNT, CDR2 YYREEE (reference sequence). The CDR3 loop reads CASSLGGQGDYGYTF. The CDR3 coding sequence is TGTGCCAGCAGCTTGGGAGGACAGGGAGACTATGGCTACACCTTC. Using reference TRBV5-4 and TRBJ1-2 for the parts outside the CDR3, the full variable domain is ETGVTQSPTHLIKTRGQQVTLRCSSQSGHNTVSWYQQALGQGPQFIFQYYREEENGRGNFPPRFSGLQFPNYSSELNVNALELDDSALYLCASSLGGQGDYGYTFGSGTRLTVV.

The chain links TRBV19 to TRBJ2-3, with TRBD2 matching over 7 bases. Germline V lookup: CDR1 LNHDA, CDR2 SQIVND (reference sequence). Trimming at V came to 2 bases and at J to 4 bases, leaving 3 bases not matched to a gene. The CDR3 extends over 14 amino acids. The CDR3 DNA reads as TGTGCCAGTAGTATATTCCGGGGGGCAGATACGCAGTATTTT. Translated: CASSIFRGADTQYF.